A single sample is the source of the 32 T cell receptor beta chains below, sequenced in a study of technical replicates of blood from a handful of donors (dated by TCRdb to 2017 to 2019). The library was made by the immunoSEQ multiplex PCR assay. TCRdb mirrors the immuneACCESS table, restricted to in-frame sequences. Some clones are absent from its copies; in checked studies, under half trace to an unresolved V gene, and the reason for the others is unknown. Across this sample there are tens of thousands of clones, with approximately 98% seen only once. Together, the top ten hold approximately 0.2% of the sample. Sequencing was done on a sample of T cells isolated from PBMCs. The receptors were gathered from a human donor in good health.

The chain couples TRBV2 to TRBJ2-2; no firm D call. V lost 2 bases, J lost 4 bases, and 14 bases lay in between. Per the germline V gene, CDR1 is SNHLY and CDR2 is FYNNEI. There are 16 residues in the CDR3. Here the CDR3 DNA reads TGTGCCAGCAGTGAATCTCGGTACCTGTCCACCGGGGAGCTGTTTTTT. Its translation is CASSESRYLSTGELFF.

The rearrangement links TRBV4-3 to TRBJ2-1, with D possibly being TRBD2 (5 bases). Germline-derived CDR1 and CDR2 are LGHNA and YSLEER. Trimming removed 6 bases at V and 5 bases at J, with 17 bases between. The CDR3 covers 15 residues. The CDR3 DNA reads as TGCGCCAGCAGTGTATTGCGCGGGCTTCACAATGAGCAGTTCTTC. This gives the protein CASSVLRGLHNEQFF.

This chain links TRBV13 with TRBJ1-1, with D perhaps matching TRBD1 (5 bases). The CDR3 loop spans 13 amino acids. Germline V lookup: CDR1 PRHDT, CDR2 FYEKMQ (reference sequence). Between the trimmed V and J ends, which lost 0 bases and 7 bases, there was a span of 9 bases. The CDR3 reads CASSLGQGDEAFF. CDR3 DNA sequence: TGTGCCAGCAGCTTAGGGCAGGGCGATGAAGCTTTCTTT. The full variable domain, in which reference TRBV13 and TRBJ1-1 provide the parts outside the CDR3, is AAGVIQSPRHLIKEKRETATLKCYPIPRHDTVYWYQQGPGQDPQFLISFYEKMQSDKGSIPDRFSAQQFSDYHSELNMSSLELGDSALYFCASSLGQGDEAFFGQGTRLTVV.

The chain joins TRBV10-3 to TRBJ2-2; a possible D gene is TRBD2 (6 bases). Germline V lookup: CDR1 ENHRY, CDR2 SYGVKD. V dropped 2 bases and J dropped 4 bases, with 11 bases sitting between them. This CDR3 contains 15 residues. CDR3 protein: CAISEDPRGTGELFF. Here the CDR3 DNA reads TGTGCCATCAGTGAGGACCCGCGGGGCACCGGGGAGCTGTTTTTT.

In its sample, this clone was seen once. The chain combines TRBV14 with TRBJ2-5; D may be TRBD1 (6 bases). The CDR3 runs 14 residues. V shed 4 bases and J shed 4 bases, with 13 bases lying between them. Germline assignment: CDR1 SGHDN and CDR2 FVKESK. DNA for the CDR3: TGTGCCAGCAGCCCCTCAACAGGGTTAGAGACCCAGTACTTC. Translation: CASSPSTGLETQYF.

The chain joins TRBV21-1 to TRBJ2-3; the D call in the table, TRBD1, was not verified against the DNA. TRBV21-1 is classified as a pseudogene. This CDR3 is 15 amino acids long. Here the CDR3 reads CASIKIKTETDTQYF. For the CDR3, the DNA is TGTGCCAGCATCAAAATAAAGACAGAGACAGATACGCAGTATTTT.

The chain joins TRBV18 to TRBJ2-2, with 10 bases matching TRBD2. Germline V CDR1 and CDR2: KGHSH, LQKENI. The length of the CDR3 is 16 residues. The trim removed 2 bases at V and 6 bases at J, leaving 6 bases unmatched. CDR3 region: CASSPYASGRAGELFF. In DNA form, the CDR3 reads TGTGCCAGCTCACCATACGCTAGCGGGAGAGCCGGGGAGCTGTTTTTT.

V is TRBV19 and J is TRBJ2-5; D is possibly TRBD1 (6 bases). In germline, CDR1 is LNHDA, CDR2 SQIVND (reference sequence). The V gene lost 3 bases and the J gene lost 1 base, with 12 bases spanning the gap. The CDR3 covers 15 residues. The CDR3 loop reads CASSMGRTAQETQYF. The CDR3 DNA is TGTGCCAGTAGTATGGGTCGGACAGCCCAAGAGACCCAGTACTTC.

This chain connects TRBV6-5 to TRBJ1-5, with D tentatively TRBD1 (5 bases). This CDR3 region has 14 residues. Trimming removed 5 bases at V and 3 bases at J, with 11 bases between. The germline CDR1 and CDR2 sequences are MNHEY and SVGAGI. DNA for the CDR3: TGTGCCAGCAGTCTTCGACAGATCAATCAGCCCCAGCATTTT. Residues: CASSLRQINQPQHF.

The chain has TRBV11-2 and TRBJ1-3; D is uncertain. Trimming shortened V by 1 base and J by 0 bases, and 7 bases separated the two germline ends. The CDR3 consists of 15 residues. CDR1 SGHAT and CDR2 FQNNGV come from the germline V gene. CDR3 sequence (DNA): TGTGCCAGCAGCTTAGTACCCTACTCTGGAAACACCATATATTTT. It translates to CASSLVPYSGNTIYF.

V usage is TRBV27 and J usage is TRBJ2-7; maybe TRBD1 (5 bases). Germline values: CDR1 MNHEY, CDR2 SMNVEV (reference sequence). The CDR3 length is 12 residues. V was clipped by 6 bases and J by 5 bases, with 11 bases between them. The CDR3 sequence: CASSLQGHEQYF. CDR3 nucleotide sequence: TGTGCCAGCAGCCTCCAGGGCCACGAGCAGTACTTC.

The chain combines TRBV11-3 with TRBJ2-7, with 9 nucleotides matching TRBD2. Germline V lookup: CDR1 SGHNT, CDR2 YENEEA. J was trimmed by 5 bases and V by 1 base; bases with no gene match: 3. This CDR3 is built from 14 residues. The DNA of the CDR3 is TGTGCCAGCAGCTTAGCTCGGACTAGCGACGAGCAGTACTTC. Encoded protein: CASSLARTSDEQYF. The variable domain in full, with the rest retrieved from reference TRBV11-3 and TRBJ2-7, is EAGVVQSPRYKIIEKKQPVAFWCNPISGHNTLYWYLQNLGQGPELLIRYENEEAVDDSQLPKDRFSAERLKGVDSTLKIQPAELGDSAVYLCASSLARTSDEQYFGPGTRLTVT.

CDR3 residues: CARLGAGQETQYF. In DNA, the CDR3 is TGTGCCAGGCTCGGAGCGGGGCAAGAGACCCAGTACTTC. The chain recombines TRBV2 with TRBJ2-5, with 7 positions matching TRBD2. CDR1 and CDR2 from the germline V gene are SNHLY and FYNNEI. V dropped 9 bases and J dropped 2; count of bases not matched to a gene: 6. The CDR3 totals 13 residues.

DNA for the CDR3: TGTGCCTGGAGAGCCTGGGCTGGAACTGAAGCTTTCTTT. Its protein product is CAWRAWAGTEAFF. The V and J genes are TRBV30 and TRBJ1-1; D is unclear. CDR3 length: 13 residues. V gave up 3 bases and J gave up 5 bases, with 13 bases separating them. Germline V lookup: CDR1 GTSNPN, CDR2 SVGIG (reference sequence).

The chain is built from TRBV4-3 and TRBJ2-4; 11 positions agree with TRBD2. The CDR3 covers 19 residues. The ends lost 4 bases at V and 0 bases at J; junction bases unmatched: 11. Germline CDR1 is LGHNA and CDR2 is YSLEER. The CDR3 coding sequence is TGCGCCAGCAGCCTGGATAGCGGGAGGGCCTTGGGAGCCAAAAACATTCAGTACTTC. Protein sequence: CASSLDSGRALGAKNIQYF.

The rearrangement links TRBV11-2 to TRBJ2-6; unclear D gene. The CDR3 has 15 amino acids. Per germline, CDR1 SGHAT and CDR2 FQNNGV. The V end was cut by 5 bases, the J end by 0 bases, with 8 bases between. The CDR3, as DNA: TGTGCCAGCAGCCTTGTTTCCTCTGGGGCCAACGTCCTGACTTTC. Protein sequence: CASSLVSSGANVLTF.

The chain is built from TRBV23-1 and TRBJ1-2; 8 nucleotides match TRBD1. TRBV23-1 is an open reading frame whose function is uncertain. The V gene end was trimmed by 2 bases and the J gene end by 6 bases; junction bases not matched to a gene: 5. The CDR3 is 14 residues long. The CDR3 here is CASSQPGQEDGYTF. CDR3 nucleotides: TGCGCCAGCAGTCAACCGGGACAGGAAGATGGCTACACCTTC.

The chain uses TRBV14 and TRBJ1-2; 7 nucleotides agree with TRBD1. The CDR3 contains 15 residues. Germline CDR1 and CDR2: SGHDN and FVKESK. The V segment lost 4 bases and the J segment 4 bases; nucleotides outside the gene matches: 9. The CDR3 bases are TGTGCCAGCAGCCGGGACAGTAGCTCCACCTATGGCTACACCTTC. Translated, it gives CASSRDSSSTYGYTF. Filled out from reference TRBV14 and TRBJ1-2, the complete variable domain reads EAGVTQFPSHSVIEKGQTVTLRCDPISGHDNLYWYRRVMGKEIKFLLHFVKESKQDESGMPNNRFLAERTGGTYSTLKVQPAELEDSGVYFCASSRDSSSTYGYTFGSGTRLTVV.

V is TRBV6-1 and J is TRBJ2-4; a possible D gene is TRBD2 (5 bases). The ends were cut back, 4 bases at V and 0 bases at J, with 13 bases in the middle. The CDR3 runs to 16 residues. The germline V gene encodes CDR1 MNHNS and CDR2 SASEGT. CDR3 loop: CASSGTSTLAKNIQYF. The CDR3, as DNA: TGTGCCAGCAGTGGGACTTCTACATTAGCCAAAAACATTCAGTACTTC.

The rearrangement links TRBV4-3 to TRBJ2-7; perhaps TRBD2 as D (5 bases). Trimming removed 0 bases at V and 4 bases at J, with 16 bases between. Germline V CDR1 and CDR2: LGHNA, YSLEER. CDR3 length: 16 residues. CDR3 sequence (DNA): TGCGCCAGCAGCCAAGAACTGAGTCGCCGGGAATACGAGCAGTACTTC. It yields the protein CASSQELSRREYEQYF.

This chain uses TRBV7-6 with TRBJ2-7; D gene unclear. Germline-derived CDR1 and CDR2 are SGHVS and FNYEAQ. This CDR3 is built from 13 residues. The V end lost 4 bases, the J end lost 6 bases, and 13 bases lay between the germline ends. Written as DNA, the CDR3 is TGTGCCAGCAGCTATAAAGAAAACATCGAGCAGTACTTC. It specifies CASSYKENIEQYF.

The chain uses TRBV7-2 and TRBJ1-1; perhaps TRBD1 as D (5 bases). Per the germline V gene, CDR1 is SGHTA and CDR2 is FQGNSA. The CDR3 consists of 14 residues. V lost 5 bases and J 4 bases, leaving 14 bases between the germline ends. CDR3 residues: CASSDNAGGTEAFF. The CDR3 DNA sequence: TGTGCCAGCAGCGACAATGCCGGGGGCACTGAAGCTTTCTTT.

The rearrangement joins TRBV18 to TRBJ2-1; possible D gene TRBD1, 6 bases. Deletions cut 8 bases from V and 6 bases from J, with 14 bases between. Germline CDR1 and CDR2: KGHSH and LQKENI. This CDR3 has 13 amino acids. The DNA for the CDR3 is TGTGCCAGCCTACCGTGGGGGCGCAATGAGCAGTTCTTC. This encodes CASLPWGRNEQFF.

The V and J genes are TRBV6-4 and TRBJ1-2, with 9 bases fitting TRBD1. Germline V gene lookup returns CDR1 MRHNA and CDR2 SNTAGT. The CDR3 runs 15 residues. With V trimmed by 3 bases and J by 4 bases, 6 bases remained unmatched. The CDR3, as DNA: TGTGCCAGCAGTGAAGGGACAGGGCCGTCCTATGGCTACACCTTC. Translating it yields CASSEGTGPSYGYTF.

This chain links TRBV5-1 with TRBJ2-7; 10 nucleotides match TRBD1. The junction had 10 bases not matched to a gene; V was cut back by 4 bases and J by 3 bases. The CDR3 loop spans 16 amino acids. Per the germline V gene, CDR1 is SGHRS and CDR2 is YFSETQ. CDR3 sequence: CASSLGPGQGFYEQYF. The CDR3 nucleotides read TGCGCCAGCAGCCTGGGACCGGGACAGGGGTTCTACGAGCAGTACTTC.

The V call is TRBV13, the J call TRBJ2-1; a weak D match, TRBD2 (5 bases). Germline loops: CDR1 PRHDT, CDR2 FYEKMQ (reference sequence). V lost 4 bases and J 2 bases, leaving 9 bases between the germline ends. This CDR3 comprises 14 residues. The CDR3 protein is CASSWGVPYNEQFF. The CDR3 DNA follows: TGTGCCAGCAGCTGGGGAGTACCCTACAATGAGCAGTTCTTC. Looking up the rest from reference TRBV13 and TRBJ2-1 gives the full variable domain: AAGVIQSPRHLIKEKRETATLKCYPIPRHDTVYWYQQGPGQDPQFLISFYEKMQSDKGSIPDRFSAQQFSDYHSELNMSSLELGDSALYFCASSWGVPYNEQFFGPGTRLTVL.

V usage is TRBV10-1 and J usage is TRBJ1-1; D uncertain. The CDR3 has 12 amino acids. Germline CDR1 reads WNHNN; CDR2 reads SYGVQD (reference sequence). V was shortened by 6 bases and J by 1 base, with 6 bases between the two germline ends. CDR3 amino acids: CASSFSNTEAFF. The CDR3 bases are TGCGCCAGCAGCTTCTCGAACACTGAAGCTTTCTTT.

The chain recombines TRBV6-1 with TRBJ1-5; perhaps TRBD1 as D (5 bases). Germline loops: CDR1 MNHNS, CDR2 SASEGT. CDR3 length equals 14 residues. Trimming took off 3 bases at V and 7 bases at J, with 13 bases between the two ends. As DNA, the CDR3 is TGTGCCAGCAGTGAGGTTTGGGGGGACCAGCCCCAGCATTTT. It specifies CASSEVWGDQPQHF.

The V call is TRBV5-4, the J call TRBJ2-1, with 10 bases aligning to TRBD2. Germline V gives CDR1 SGHNT, CDR2 YYREEE (reference sequence). V gave up 2 bases and J gave up 9 bases; unmatched junction bases: 11. The CDR3 loop spans 16 amino acids. CDR3 nucleotides: TGTGCCAGCAGCTTCACTAGCGGGATAAGGTTGGGTGAGCAGTTCTTC. Amino acid sequence: CASSFTSGIRLGEQFF.

V gene TRBV28 combines with J gene TRBJ2-1; TRBD2 aligns across 8 bases. The CDR3 is made up of 16 amino acids. Per germline, CDR1 MDHEN and CDR2 SYDVKM. J gave up 0 bases and V 3 bases, and 4 bases lay outside the gene matches. The CDR3 loop reads CASSLGLAGSYNEQFF. The CDR3 DNA reads as TGTGCCAGCAGTTTGGGCCTAGCGGGCTCCTACAATGAGCAGTTCTTC. The complete variable domain, with remaining parts taken from reference TRBV28 and TRBJ2-1, reads DVKVTQSSRYLVKRTGEKVFLECVQDMDHENMFWYRQDPGLGLRLIYFSYDVKMKEKGDIPEGYSVSREKKERFSLILESASTNQTSMYLCASSLGLAGSYNEQFFGPGTRLTVL.

This clone showed up just once. The CDR3 sequence: CASSRQGAGAYNEQFF. As DNA, the CDR3 is TGTGCCAGTAGTAGACAGGGGGCAGGGGCTTACAATGAGCAGTTCTTC. The chain recombines TRBV19 with TRBJ2-1; 10 bases are a match to TRBD1. The germline gives CDR1 LNHDA, CDR2 SQIVND (reference sequence). V gave up 4 bases and J gave up 4 bases; unmatched junction bases: 7. CDR3 length equals 16 residues.

V and J are TRBV10-3 and TRBJ1-2, with unresolved D. The V and J ends lost 2 bases and 1 base respectively, with 5 bases between them. Per the germline V gene, CDR1 is ENHRY and CDR2 is SYGVKD. CDR3 length: 13 residues. The CDR3 DNA sequence: TGTGCCATCAGTGAGAATATTAACTATGGCTACACCTTC. Its protein is CAISENINYGYTF.